Each of the 4 T cell receptor beta chains below was sequenced from the same sample in a study of blood T cell repertoires in COVID-19. Some clones are missing from TCRdb's copy, which holds only in-frame ones; the method was immunoSEQ multiplex PCR. The table includes roughly 410,000 clones, around 87% detected once. The sequencing input was peripheral blood. These receptors were collected from a woman between 55 and 75 years old with COVID-19, enrolled during active disease.

The genes are TRBV15 and TRBJ1-2, with 8 bases fitting TRBD1. This CDR3 is 12 amino acids long. Germline CDR1 and CDR2: LNHNV and YYDKDF (reference sequence). With 5 bases clipped from V and 10 bases from J, the junction kept 6 bases outside the gene matches. CDR3 sequence (DNA): TGTGCCACCAGCGCCGACAGGGGTGACTACACCTTC. Translation gives CATSADRGDYTF.

The chain is built from TRBV11-2 and TRBJ2-5; 10 bases match TRBD2. The length of the CDR3 is 15 residues. The V segment lost 5 bases and the J segment 5 bases; nucleotides outside the gene matches: 8. From germline, CDR1 is SGHAT and CDR2 FQNNGV. The CDR3 coding sequence is TGTGCCAGCAGCCAGAGCGGGGGGGCTATCGAGACCCAGTACTTC. Translation: CASSQSGGAIETQYF.

Remarks on this clone: One end of the junction varies from germline; a read error may be responsible. The chain joins TRBV7-7 to TRBJ2-1; D is uncertain. There are 16 residues in the CDR3. The germline CDR1 and CDR2 sequences are SSHAT and FNYEAQ (reference sequence). CDR3: CASSFNALSSYNEQFF. Written as DNA, the CDR3 is TGTGCTAGCAGCTTTAACGCCCTGAGCTCCTACAATGAGCAGTTCTTC.

The V gene is TRBV27, the J gene TRBJ2-3; 11 positions match TRBD2. CDR3 length: 16 amino acids. Germline V gene sequence: CDR1 MNHEY, CDR2 SMNVEV (reference sequence). V lost 6 bases to trimming and J lost 4 bases; unmatched junction nucleotides: 9. The CDR3 nucleotides read TGTGCCAGCAGCTCATTAGCGGGGGGGCCCCCAGATACGCAGTATTTT. The encoded protein is CASSSLAGGPPDTQYF.